This is a list of T cell receptor beta chains from one sample in a study of T cells after yellow fever vaccination. MiXCR, run by TCRdb on the 5' RACE reads, gives a single entry per CDR3 protein. Of a few hundred thousand distinct CDR3 sequences in the sample, roughly an eighth were seen once. The material sequenced was CD4+ T cells sorted from PBMCs, taken 15 days after the yellow fever booster vaccination. Receptors originate from a man younger than 35 who received the YFV17D yellow fever vaccine. The CDR3 runs from the conserved cysteine through the conserved F or W. The order of the fields is J gene, clone size, V gene, D gene, CDR3 DNA, CDR3 protein. A D gene is named only where the DNA matches it firmly. Only some rows state a clone size, as once, few, many or a class for expanded clones.

j_call: TRBJ1-1; clone_size: .; v_call: TRBV18; d_call: .; cdr3_nt: TGTGCCAGCTCGATGCTGACAGGGAACACTGAAGCTTTCTTT; cdr3_aa: CASSMLTGNTEAFF
j_call: TRBJ1-5; clone_size: few; v_call: TRBV12-5; d_call: .; cdr3_nt: TGTGCTAGTGGTTTGGTCACCGGACCCCTCATCCAGCCCCAGCATTTT; cdr3_aa: CASGLVTGPLIQPQHF
j_call: TRBJ1-5; clone_size: few; v_call: TRBV7-9; d_call: .; cdr3_nt: TGTGCCAGCAGCTCTCTTTATAGCAATCAGCCCCAGCATTTT; cdr3_aa: CASSSLYSNQPQHF
j_call: TRBJ2-1; clone_size: .; v_call: TRBV5-6; d_call: .; cdr3_nt: TGTGCCAGCAGCTTCGGGGGGCGGAGATACAATGAGCAGTTCTTC; cdr3_aa: CASSFGGRRYNEQFF
j_call: TRBJ1-1; clone_size: few; v_call: TRBV6-5; d_call: .; cdr3_nt: TGTGCCAGCAGTTCCCCGAACGGATTCGGTAGGGCTTTCTTT; cdr3_aa: CASSSPNGFGRAFF
j_call: TRBJ2-5; clone_size: few; v_call: TRBV5-1; d_call: .; cdr3_nt: TGCGCCAGCAACAATGGGGGGAGTCAAGAGACCCAGTACTTC; cdr3_aa: CASNNGGSQETQYF
j_call: TRBJ2-5; clone_size: many; v_call: TRBV21-1; d_call: .; cdr3_nt: TGTGCCAGCACTACGGGGGCCAAGTACCAAGAGACCCAGTACTTC; cdr3_aa: CASTTGAKYQETQYF
j_call: TRBJ2-5; clone_size: few; v_call: TRBV3-1; d_call: TRBD2; cdr3_nt: TGTGCCAGCAGCCCGTCTGGGAGGGGAGAGACCCAGTACTTC; cdr3_aa: CASSPSGRGETQYF
j_call: TRBJ2-3; clone_size: .; v_call: TRBV24-1; d_call: .; cdr3_nt: TGTGCCACCAGTGAATTCGGCGATACGCAGTATTTT; cdr3_aa: CATSEFGDTQYF
j_call: TRBJ2-3; clone_size: .; v_call: TRBV7-2; d_call: TRBD2; cdr3_nt: TGTGCCAGCAGCTTAGTATCTGGGCTAGCGGGGACCGGTGATACGCAGTATTTT; cdr3_aa: CASSLVSGLAGTGDTQYF
j_call: TRBJ1-5; clone_size: few; v_call: TRBV12-3/TRBV12-4; d_call: .; cdr3_nt: TGTGCCAGCAGTTTACGGGGGGGGGATAGCAATCAGCCCCAGCATTTT; cdr3_aa: CASSLRGGDSNQPQHF
j_call: TRBJ2-1; clone_size: many; v_call: TRBV7-2; d_call: TRBD2; cdr3_nt: TGTGCCAGCAGCTTAGGGGCGGGGGGTAGTGAGCAGTTCTTC; cdr3_aa: CASSLGAGGSEQFF
j_call: TRBJ1-3; clone_size: few; v_call: TRBV20-1; d_call: .; cdr3_nt: TGCAGTGCTAGCCCGGGGGCAGGAAACACCATATATTTT; cdr3_aa: CSASPGAGNTIYF
j_call: TRBJ2-3; clone_size: .; v_call: TRBV6-5; d_call: TRBD2; cdr3_nt: TGTGCCAGCAGTACGATTAGCGGGTGGGGCACAGATACGCAGTATTTT; cdr3_aa: CASSTISGWGTDTQYF
j_call: TRBJ2-7; clone_size: .; v_call: TRBV7-9; d_call: .; cdr3_nt: TGTGCCAGCAGCTTAATGGGCTGGTACGAGCAGTACTTC; cdr3_aa: CASSLMGWYEQYF
j_call: TRBJ2-5; clone_size: few; v_call: TRBV15; d_call: .; cdr3_nt: TGTGCCACCACCAGAGTCTGGGGCCAAGAGACCCAGTACTTC; cdr3_aa: CATTRVWGQETQYF
j_call: TRBJ2-1; clone_size: .; v_call: TRBV6-2/TRBV6-3; d_call: .; cdr3_nt: TGTGCCAGCCTCAGACTGGGGAACAATGAGCAGTTCTTC; cdr3_aa: CASLRLGNNEQFF
j_call: TRBJ2-2; clone_size: many; v_call: TRBV7-9; d_call: .; cdr3_nt: TGTGCCAGCAGCCCCCAGAGTACCGAAGAGCTGTTTTTT; cdr3_aa: CASSPQSTEELFF
j_call: TRBJ1-2; clone_size: many; v_call: TRBV6-2/TRBV6-3; d_call: .; cdr3_nt: TGTGCCAGCAGTTACCGGGACCGCTTACTTTATGGCTACACCTTC; cdr3_aa: CASSYRDRLLYGYTF
j_call: TRBJ1-3; clone_size: .; v_call: TRBV27; d_call: TRBD1; cdr3_nt: TGTGCCAGCAGTTCTGGACAGGGTGGAAACACCATATATTTT; cdr3_aa: CASSSGQGGNTIYF
j_call: TRBJ1-2; clone_size: .; v_call: TRBV7-2; d_call: .; cdr3_nt: TGTGCCAGCAGCCTTGGTGGACTGAATAACTATGGCTACACCTTC; cdr3_aa: CASSLGGLNNYGYTF
j_call: TRBJ1-2; clone_size: many; v_call: TRBV5-1; d_call: .; cdr3_nt: TGCGCCAGCAGCTTGGACGGGACACCGAACTATGGCTACACCTTC; cdr3_aa: CASSLDGTPNYGYTF
j_call: TRBJ2-6; clone_size: .; v_call: TRBV19; d_call: TRBD1; cdr3_nt: TGTGCCACCCTGGGGATTACAGGGGTCGGTTTTAAAGGTTCCAACGTCCTGACTTTC; cdr3_aa: CATLGITGVGFKGSNVLTF
j_call: TRBJ2-3; clone_size: few; v_call: TRBV4-3; d_call: .; cdr3_nt: TGCGCCAGCAGCCAAGTGGTCTGGTTTACAGATACGCAGTATTTT; cdr3_aa: CASSQVVWFTDTQYF
j_call: TRBJ2-7; clone_size: .; v_call: TRBV7-9; d_call: TRBD2; cdr3_nt: TGTGCCAGCGGAGGGGCGGGGGGGTCTTCCTACGAGCAGTACTTC; cdr3_aa: CASGGAGGSSYEQYF
j_call: TRBJ1-2; clone_size: .; v_call: TRBV7-2; d_call: .; cdr3_nt: TGTGCCAGCAGCTTAACAGGCCAGGGGTACGATGGCTACACCTTC; cdr3_aa: CASSLTGQGYDGYTF
j_call: TRBJ2-3; clone_size: .; v_call: TRBV6-1; d_call: .; cdr3_nt: TGTGCCAGCAGGGGGGGGCTAGGAGCAGATACGCAGTATTTT; cdr3_aa: CASRGGLGADTQYF
j_call: TRBJ2-5; clone_size: few; v_call: TRBV20-1; d_call: TRBD1; cdr3_nt: TGCAGTGCTAGAAGTATGACAGGGGCTGCGGAGACCCAGTACTTC; cdr3_aa: CSARSMTGAAETQYF
j_call: TRBJ2-3; clone_size: .; v_call: TRBV29-1; d_call: .; cdr3_nt: TGCATCGGTTCGGGACTCTCCTCAGATACGCAGTATTTT; cdr3_aa: CIGSGLSSDTQYF
j_call: TRBJ2-3; clone_size: few; v_call: TRBV20-1; d_call: .; cdr3_nt: TGCAGTGCCGCTAGAGGTGGAGTTGCGGATACGCAGTATTTT; cdr3_aa: CSAARGGVADTQYF
j_call: TRBJ2-1; clone_size: .; v_call: TRBV5-1; d_call: .; cdr3_nt: TGCGCCAGCAGCTTGGGGCAAGATAGAGAGCAGTTCTTC; cdr3_aa: CASSLGQDREQFF
j_call: TRBJ2-5; clone_size: few; v_call: TRBV5-1; d_call: .; cdr3_nt: TGCGCCAGCAGCGAGGACAGCCAAGAGACCCAGTACTTC; cdr3_aa: CASSEDSQETQYF
j_call: TRBJ2-7; clone_size: .; v_call: TRBV20-1; d_call: .; cdr3_nt: TGCAGTGCTAGTATAGGGCCAACCTACGAGCAGTACTTC; cdr3_aa: CSASIGPTYEQYF
j_call: TRBJ2-2; clone_size: .; v_call: TRBV12-3/TRBV12-4; d_call: .; cdr3_nt: TGTGCCACCCTGAAGGGTTTGAACACCGGGGAGCTGTTTTTT; cdr3_aa: CATLKGLNTGELFF
j_call: TRBJ1-3; clone_size: .; v_call: TRBV15; d_call: .; cdr3_nt: TGTGCCACCAGCAGAGATATCTCTGGAAACACCATATATTTT; cdr3_aa: CATSRDISGNTIYF
j_call: TRBJ2-1; clone_size: .; v_call: TRBV7-7; d_call: .; cdr3_nt: TGTGCTAGCAGCTTAGAGGAGGGCTCCTACAATGAGCAGTTCTTC; cdr3_aa: CASSLEEGSYNEQFF
j_call: TRBJ1-2; clone_size: many; v_call: TRBV7-8; d_call: .; cdr3_nt: TGTGCCAGCAGCTTAGGGGGCTGGACTAACTATGGCTACACCTTC; cdr3_aa: CASSLGGWTNYGYTF
j_call: TRBJ1-5; clone_size: many; v_call: TRBV3-1; d_call: .; cdr3_nt: TGTGCCAGCAGCCCGACTGTTTTCTCCCACAATCAGCCCCAGCATTTT; cdr3_aa: CASSPTVFSHNQPQHF
j_call: TRBJ2-1; clone_size: .; v_call: TRBV20-1; d_call: TRBD2; cdr3_nt: TGCAGTGCCCTAACCCTTCGGGGGGGGGCGAGGAATGAGCAGTTCTTC; cdr3_aa: CSALTLRGGARNEQFF
j_call: TRBJ2-5; clone_size: .; v_call: TRBV9; d_call: TRBD2; cdr3_nt: TGTGCCAGCAGCGCATCGACCACTAGCGTACAAGAGACCCAGTACTTC; cdr3_aa: CASSASTTSVQETQYF
j_call: TRBJ2-2; clone_size: few; v_call: TRBV5-1; d_call: TRBD2; cdr3_nt: TGCGCCAGCAGCTTGGGTGGACTAGCGTCGACCGGGGAGCTGTTTTTT; cdr3_aa: CASSLGGLASTGELFF
j_call: TRBJ2-6; clone_size: .; v_call: TRBV20-1; d_call: TRBD2; cdr3_nt: TGCAGTGCTCGGACTAGCGGGAGTTACTCTGGGGCCAACGTCCTGACTTTC; cdr3_aa: CSARTSGSYSGANVLTF
j_call: TRBJ1-6; clone_size: few; v_call: TRBV25-1; d_call: .; cdr3_nt: TGTGCCAGCAGTGAACAGGGGTGGTCACCCCTCCACTTT; cdr3_aa: CASSEQGWSPLHF
j_call: TRBJ2-5; clone_size: few; v_call: TRBV20-1; d_call: .; cdr3_nt: TGCAGTGCTAGAGGGAACCAAGAGACCCAGTACTTC; cdr3_aa: CSARGNQETQYF
j_call: TRBJ1-5; clone_size: few; v_call: TRBV7-2; d_call: .; cdr3_nt: TGTGCCAGCAGCGCCTCGTGGGGACAGCCCCAGCATTTT; cdr3_aa: CASSASWGQPQHF
j_call: TRBJ2-3; clone_size: .; v_call: TRBV2; d_call: .; cdr3_nt: TGTGCCAGCATCCAGAGCGGCACAGATACGCAGTATTTT; cdr3_aa: CASIQSGTDTQYF
j_call: TRBJ2-1; clone_size: .; v_call: TRBV6-5; d_call: TRBD2; cdr3_nt: TGTGCCAGCAGTTACAGGTCCGGGGGGGGCACAGAGCAGTTCTTC; cdr3_aa: CASSYRSGGGTEQFF
j_call: TRBJ1-2; clone_size: .; v_call: TRBV29-1; d_call: TRBD1; cdr3_nt: TGCAGCGTTGAAAAGGGGGCAGATCTAGGCTACACCTTC; cdr3_aa: CSVEKGADLGYTF
j_call: TRBJ2-3; clone_size: few; v_call: TRBV7-2; d_call: .; cdr3_nt: TGTGCCAGCAGCTTTAGCGACCTTAGCACAGATACGCAGTATTTT; cdr3_aa: CASSFSDLSTDTQYF
j_call: TRBJ1-6; clone_size: .; v_call: TRBV2; d_call: .; cdr3_nt: TGTGCCAGCAGTGACATCGAAGGTGCCAATTCACCCCTCCACTTT; cdr3_aa: CASSDIEGANSPLHF
j_call: TRBJ1-1; clone_size: .; v_call: TRBV6-6; d_call: .; cdr3_nt: TGTGCCAGCAGCCTGGGACGGGGAAAAACTGAAGCTTTCTTT; cdr3_aa: CASSLGRGKTEAFF
j_call: TRBJ2-5; clone_size: .; v_call: TRBV12-3/TRBV12-4; d_call: TRBD2; cdr3_nt: TGTGCCAGCAGCCGGAAAAGAGGACTAGCTTCAACTTCAGATACGCAGTACTTC; cdr3_aa: CASSRKRGLASTSDTQYF
j_call: TRBJ1-2; clone_size: many; v_call: TRBV20-1; d_call: .; cdr3_nt: TGCAGTGGACGAAGTGATCTCTTTGCCTATGGCTACACCTTC; cdr3_aa: CSGRSDLFAYGYTF
j_call: TRBJ2-5; clone_size: many; v_call: TRBV28; d_call: .; cdr3_nt: TGTGCCAGCAGTTTTTCCCAAGAGACCCAGTACTTC; cdr3_aa: CASSFSQETQYF